This record covers a single T cell receptor (beta chain). CDR1 and CDR2 (germline): LNHDA, SQIVND (reference sequence). The CDR3 is 14 amino acids. The germline V and J ends were trimmed by 6 bases and 6 bases, with 15 bases remaining between them. This entry comes from a study of blood T cell repertoires in COVID-19. Looking at the study overall: Material from acute and convalescent COVID-19 was sourced from the United States, Italy and Spain. PBMCs, B-cell-depleted T cells, or T cells were the source of the cDNA or gDNA that made up the material.

Study processing details: Reference gene primer amplification in the assay estimated nucleated cell counts. Using immunoSEQ multiplex PCR, the repertoire was profiled, and TCRdb retains in-frame clones only, with some absent. The V and J calls and clone size were taken over from that table, and D and trimming were inferred from the DNA. The table includes about 210,000 clones, around 80% detected once. Sequenced: peripheral blood. The V call is TRBV19, the J call TRBJ1-3; tentative D call: TRBD1 (6 bases). This clonotype originated in a woman aged 45-59 years with acute or convalescent COVID-19. CDR3 sequence (DNA): TGTGCCAGTAGCAGGGGCGGACTGGAAAACACCATATATTTT. Its translation: CASSRGGLENTIYF.